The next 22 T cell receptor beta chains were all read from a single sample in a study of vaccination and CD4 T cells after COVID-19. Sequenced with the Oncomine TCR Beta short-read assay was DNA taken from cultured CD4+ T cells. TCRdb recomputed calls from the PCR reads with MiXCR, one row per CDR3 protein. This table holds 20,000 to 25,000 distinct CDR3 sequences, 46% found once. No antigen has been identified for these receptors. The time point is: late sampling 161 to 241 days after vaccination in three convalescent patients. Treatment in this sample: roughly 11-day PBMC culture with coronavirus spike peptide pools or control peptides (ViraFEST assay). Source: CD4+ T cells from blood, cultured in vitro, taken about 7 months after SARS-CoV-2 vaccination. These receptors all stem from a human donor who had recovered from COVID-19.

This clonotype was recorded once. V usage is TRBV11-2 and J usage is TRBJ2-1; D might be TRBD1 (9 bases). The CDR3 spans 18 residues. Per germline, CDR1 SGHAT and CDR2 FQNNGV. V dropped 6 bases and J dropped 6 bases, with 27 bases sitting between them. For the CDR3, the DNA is TGTGCCAGCAGGGGGGGACAGGGTACTAGCGGTAACTTCAATGAGCAGTTCTTC. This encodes CASRGGQGTSGNFNEQFF.

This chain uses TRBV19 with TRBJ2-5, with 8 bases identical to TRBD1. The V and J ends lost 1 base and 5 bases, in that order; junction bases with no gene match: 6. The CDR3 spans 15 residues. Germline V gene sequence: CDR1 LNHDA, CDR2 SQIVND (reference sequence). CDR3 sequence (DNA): TGTGCCAGTAGTATAGGGGAGACAGGGGTCGAGACCCAGTACTTC. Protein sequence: CASSIGETGVETQYF. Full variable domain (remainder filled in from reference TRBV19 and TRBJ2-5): DGGITQSPKYLFRKEGQNVTLSCEQNLNHDAMYWYRQDPGQGLRLIYYSQIVNDFQKGDIAEGYSVSREKKESFPLTVTSAQKNPTAFYLCASSIGETGVETQYFGPGTRLLVL.

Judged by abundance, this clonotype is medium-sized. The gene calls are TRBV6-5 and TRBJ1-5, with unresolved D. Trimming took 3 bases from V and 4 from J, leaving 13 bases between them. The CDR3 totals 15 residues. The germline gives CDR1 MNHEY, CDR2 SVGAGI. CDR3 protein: CASSYRPDGNQPQHF. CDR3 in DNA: TGTGCCAGCAGTTATCGGCCGGACGGGAATCAGCCCCAGCATTTT.

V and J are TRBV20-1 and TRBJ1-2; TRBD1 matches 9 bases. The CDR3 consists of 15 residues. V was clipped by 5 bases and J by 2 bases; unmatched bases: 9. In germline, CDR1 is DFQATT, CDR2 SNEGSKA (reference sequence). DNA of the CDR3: TGCAGTGCTCCCCTAGGGGGACAGGGAAACTATGGCTACACCTTC. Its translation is CSAPLGGQGNYGYTF.

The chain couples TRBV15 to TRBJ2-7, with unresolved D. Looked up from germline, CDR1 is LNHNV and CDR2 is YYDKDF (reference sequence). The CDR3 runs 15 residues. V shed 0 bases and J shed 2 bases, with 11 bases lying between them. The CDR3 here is CATSRDRYLAYEQYF. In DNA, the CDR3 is TGTGCCACCAGCAGAGATCGTTACTTAGCCTACGAGCAGTACTTC. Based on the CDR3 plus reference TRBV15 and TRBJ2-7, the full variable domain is DAMVIQNPRYQVTQFGKPVTLSCSQTLNHNVMYWYQQKSSQAPKLLFHYYDKDFNNEADTPDNFQSRRPNTSFCFLDIRSPGLGDTAMYLCATSRDRYLAYEQYFGPGTRLTVT.

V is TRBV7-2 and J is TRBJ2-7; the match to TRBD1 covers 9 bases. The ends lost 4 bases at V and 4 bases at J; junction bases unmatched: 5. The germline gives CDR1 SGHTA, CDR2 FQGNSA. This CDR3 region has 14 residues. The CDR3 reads CASSYDRGLYEQYF. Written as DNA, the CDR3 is TGTGCCAGCAGCTACGACAGGGGGTTATACGAGCAGTACTTC.

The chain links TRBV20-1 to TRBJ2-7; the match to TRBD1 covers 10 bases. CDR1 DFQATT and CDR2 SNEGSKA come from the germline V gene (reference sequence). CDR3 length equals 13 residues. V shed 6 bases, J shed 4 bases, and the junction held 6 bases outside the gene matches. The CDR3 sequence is CSAKGQGVYEQYF. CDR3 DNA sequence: TGCAGTGCAAAAGGACAGGGGGTTTACGAGCAGTACTTC.

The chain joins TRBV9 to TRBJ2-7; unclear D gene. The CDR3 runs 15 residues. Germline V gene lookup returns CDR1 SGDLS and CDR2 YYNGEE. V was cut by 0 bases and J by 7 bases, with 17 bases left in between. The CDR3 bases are TGTGCCAGCAGCGTAGATCACGTCCCTACTGGGGAGCAGTACTTC. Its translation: CASSVDHVPTGEQYF.

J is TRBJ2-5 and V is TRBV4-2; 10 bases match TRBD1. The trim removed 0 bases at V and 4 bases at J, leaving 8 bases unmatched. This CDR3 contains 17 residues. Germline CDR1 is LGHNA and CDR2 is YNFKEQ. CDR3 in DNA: TGTGCCAGCAGCCAAGATGGCGGGACAGGGGACGGAGAGACCCAGTACTTC. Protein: CASSQDGGTGDGETQYF.

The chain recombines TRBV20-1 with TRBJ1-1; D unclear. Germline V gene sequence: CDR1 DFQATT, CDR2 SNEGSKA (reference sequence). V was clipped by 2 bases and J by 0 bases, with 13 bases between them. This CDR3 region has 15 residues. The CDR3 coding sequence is TGCAGTGCTAGACACTCGTATACAGTGAACACTGAAGCTTTCTTT. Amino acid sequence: CSARHSYTVNTEAFF.

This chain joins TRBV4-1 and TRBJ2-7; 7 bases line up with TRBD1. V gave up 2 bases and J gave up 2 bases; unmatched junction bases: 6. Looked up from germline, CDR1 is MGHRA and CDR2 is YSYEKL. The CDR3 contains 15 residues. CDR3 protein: CASSQHQGDPYEQYF. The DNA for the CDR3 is TGCGCCAGCAGCCAACATCAGGGGGACCCCTACGAGCAGTACTTC.

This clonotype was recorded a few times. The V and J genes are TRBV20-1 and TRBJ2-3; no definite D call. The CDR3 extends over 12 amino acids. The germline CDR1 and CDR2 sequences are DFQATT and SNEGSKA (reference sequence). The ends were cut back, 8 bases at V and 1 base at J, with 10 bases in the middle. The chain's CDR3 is CSMLDRTDTQYF. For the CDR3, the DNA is TGCAGTATGTTGGACCGCACAGATACGCAGTATTTT.

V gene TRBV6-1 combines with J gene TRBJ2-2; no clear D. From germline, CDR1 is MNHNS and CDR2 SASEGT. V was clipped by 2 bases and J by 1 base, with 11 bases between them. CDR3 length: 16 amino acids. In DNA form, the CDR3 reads TGTGCCAGCAGTGAAAGTTTTGGAGAGAACACCGGGGAGCTGTTTTTT. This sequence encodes CASSESFGENTGELFF.

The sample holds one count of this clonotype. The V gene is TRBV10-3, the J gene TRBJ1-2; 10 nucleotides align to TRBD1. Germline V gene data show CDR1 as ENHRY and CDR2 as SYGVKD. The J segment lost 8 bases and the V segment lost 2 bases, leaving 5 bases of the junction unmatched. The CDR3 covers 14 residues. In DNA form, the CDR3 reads TGTGCCATCAGTGAGGACAGGGGGCGGGAAGGCTACACCTTC. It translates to CAISEDRGREGYTF.

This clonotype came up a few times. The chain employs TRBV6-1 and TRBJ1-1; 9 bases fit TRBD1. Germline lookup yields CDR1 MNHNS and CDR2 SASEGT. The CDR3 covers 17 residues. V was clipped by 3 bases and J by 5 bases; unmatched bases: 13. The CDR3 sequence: CASSDQPLDRGGTEAFF. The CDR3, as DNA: TGTGCCAGCAGTGACCAACCCCTGGACAGGGGAGGAACTGAAGCTTTCTTT.

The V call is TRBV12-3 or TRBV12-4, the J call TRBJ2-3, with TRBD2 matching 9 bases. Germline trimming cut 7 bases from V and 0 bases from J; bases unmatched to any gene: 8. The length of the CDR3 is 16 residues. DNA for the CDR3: TGTGCCAGCACCCTGCGTCTAGCGGGGAGCACAGATACGCAGTATTTT. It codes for CASTLRLAGSTDTQYF.

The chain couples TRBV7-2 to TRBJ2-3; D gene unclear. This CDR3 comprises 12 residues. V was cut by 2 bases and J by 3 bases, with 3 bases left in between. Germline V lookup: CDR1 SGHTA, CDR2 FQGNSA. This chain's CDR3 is CASSLKTDTQYF. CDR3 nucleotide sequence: TGTGCCAGCAGCTTAAAAACAGATACGCAGTATTTT.

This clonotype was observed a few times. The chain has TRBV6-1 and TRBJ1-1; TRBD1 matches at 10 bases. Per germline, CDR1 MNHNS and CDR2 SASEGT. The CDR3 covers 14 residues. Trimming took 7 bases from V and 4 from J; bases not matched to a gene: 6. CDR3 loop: CASTPGQGTTEAFF. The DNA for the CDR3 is TGTGCCAGCACTCCGGGACAGGGGACCACTGAAGCTTTCTTT.

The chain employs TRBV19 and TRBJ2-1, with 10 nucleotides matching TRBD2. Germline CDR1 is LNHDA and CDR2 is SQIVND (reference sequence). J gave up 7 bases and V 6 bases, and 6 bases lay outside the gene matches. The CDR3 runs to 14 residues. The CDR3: CASRISSGSNEQFF. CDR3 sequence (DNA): TGTGCCAGTAGGATTTCTAGCGGGAGTAATGAGCAGTTCTTC.

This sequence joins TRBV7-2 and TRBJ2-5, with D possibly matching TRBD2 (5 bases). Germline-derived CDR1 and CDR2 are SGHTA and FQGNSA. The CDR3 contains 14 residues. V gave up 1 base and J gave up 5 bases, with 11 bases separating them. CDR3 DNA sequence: TGTGCCAGCAGCTTAGACGGACTCGGCGAGACCCAGTACTTC. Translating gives CASSLDGLGETQYF.

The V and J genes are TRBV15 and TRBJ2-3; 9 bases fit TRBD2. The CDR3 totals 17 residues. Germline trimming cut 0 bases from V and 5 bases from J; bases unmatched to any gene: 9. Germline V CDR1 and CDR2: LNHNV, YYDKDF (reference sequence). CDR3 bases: TGTGCCACCAGCAGAGATTTTAGCGGGAGAGGAGAAGATACGCAGTATTTT. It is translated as CATSRDFSGRGEDTQYF.

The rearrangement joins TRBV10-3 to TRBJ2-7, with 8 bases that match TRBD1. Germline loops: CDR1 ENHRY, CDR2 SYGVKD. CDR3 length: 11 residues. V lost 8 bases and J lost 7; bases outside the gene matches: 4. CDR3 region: CAIQGAGEQYF. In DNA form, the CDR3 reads TGTGCCATCCAGGGGGCGGGGGAGCAGTACTTC.